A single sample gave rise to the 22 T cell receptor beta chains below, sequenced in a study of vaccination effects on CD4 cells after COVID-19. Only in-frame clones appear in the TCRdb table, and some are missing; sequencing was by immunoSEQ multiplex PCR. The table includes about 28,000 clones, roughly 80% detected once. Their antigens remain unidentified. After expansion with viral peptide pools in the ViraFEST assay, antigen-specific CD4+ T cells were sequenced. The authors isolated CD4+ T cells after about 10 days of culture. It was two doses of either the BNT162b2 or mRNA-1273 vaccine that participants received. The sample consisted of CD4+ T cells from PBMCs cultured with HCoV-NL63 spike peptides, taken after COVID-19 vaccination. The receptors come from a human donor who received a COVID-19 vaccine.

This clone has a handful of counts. The CDR3 reads CASSQHPRVVSGNTIYF. CDR3 nucleotide sequence: TGCGCCAGCAGCCAACACCCGCGAGTTGTCTCTGGAAACACCATATATTTT. V is TRBV4-1 and J is TRBJ1-3; no clear D gene. This CDR3 has 17 residues. Trimming stripped 2 bases from V and 0 bases from J, with 14 bases between. Germline values: CDR1 MGHRA, CDR2 YSYEKL.

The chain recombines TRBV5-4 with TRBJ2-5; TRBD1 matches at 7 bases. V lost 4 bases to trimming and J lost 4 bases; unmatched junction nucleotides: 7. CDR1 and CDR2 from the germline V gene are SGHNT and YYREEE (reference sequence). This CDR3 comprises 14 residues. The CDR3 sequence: CASSRQGAAETQYF. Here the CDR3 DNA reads TGTGCCAGCAGCCGACAGGGAGCGGCAGAGACCCAGTACTTC.

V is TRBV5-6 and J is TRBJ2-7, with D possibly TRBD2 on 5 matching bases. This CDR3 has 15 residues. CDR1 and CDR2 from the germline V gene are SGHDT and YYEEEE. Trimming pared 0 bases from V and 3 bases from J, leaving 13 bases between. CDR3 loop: CASSLERASFYEQYF. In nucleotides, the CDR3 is TGTGCCAGCAGCTTGGAGAGGGCCTCGTTCTACGAGCAGTACTTC.

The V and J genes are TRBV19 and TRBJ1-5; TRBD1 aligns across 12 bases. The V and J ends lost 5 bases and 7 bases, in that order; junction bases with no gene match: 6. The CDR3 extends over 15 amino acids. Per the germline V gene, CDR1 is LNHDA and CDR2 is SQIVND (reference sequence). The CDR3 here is CASSPGQGAGQPQHF. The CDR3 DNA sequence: TGTGCCAGTAGTCCGGGACAGGGGGCAGGGCAGCCCCAGCATTTT.

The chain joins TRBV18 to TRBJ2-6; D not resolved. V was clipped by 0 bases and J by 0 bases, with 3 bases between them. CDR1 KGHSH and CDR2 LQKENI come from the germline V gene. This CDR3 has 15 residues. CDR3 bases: TGTGCCAGCTCACCACCGAGCTCTGGGGCCAACGTCCTGACTTTC. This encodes CASSPPSSGANVLTF.

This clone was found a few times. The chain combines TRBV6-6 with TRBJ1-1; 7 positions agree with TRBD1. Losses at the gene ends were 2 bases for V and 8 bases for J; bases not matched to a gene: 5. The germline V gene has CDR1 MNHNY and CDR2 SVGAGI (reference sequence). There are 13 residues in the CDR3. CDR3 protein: CASSYGQGVEAFF. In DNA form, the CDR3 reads TGTGCCAGCAGTTACGGCCAGGGGGTGGAAGCTTTCTTT.

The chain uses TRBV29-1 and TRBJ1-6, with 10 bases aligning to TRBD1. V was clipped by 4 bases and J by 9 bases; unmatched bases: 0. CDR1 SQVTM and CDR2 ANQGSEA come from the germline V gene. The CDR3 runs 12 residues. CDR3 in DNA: TGCAGCGTTGGGGACAGGGGTTCACCCCTCCACTTT. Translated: CSVGDRGSPLHF.

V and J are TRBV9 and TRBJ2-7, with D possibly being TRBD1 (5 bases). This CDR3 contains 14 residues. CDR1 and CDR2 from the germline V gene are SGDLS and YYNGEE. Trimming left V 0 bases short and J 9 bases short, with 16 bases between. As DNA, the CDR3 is TGTGCCAGCAGCGTAGAAGGGCAGGGCCTTACGCAGTACTTC. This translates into CASSVEGQGLTQYF.

CDR3 sequence reads: CASSSAASGNTEAFF. The CDR3, as DNA: TGTGCCAGCAGTTCCGCCGCCTCAGGGAACACTGAAGCTTTCTTT. V gene TRBV6-5 combines with J gene TRBJ1-1; D remains ambiguous. V lost 4 bases and J 1 base, leaving 13 bases between the germline ends. CDR3 length: 15 residues. Germline assignment: CDR1 MNHEY and CDR2 SVGAGI.

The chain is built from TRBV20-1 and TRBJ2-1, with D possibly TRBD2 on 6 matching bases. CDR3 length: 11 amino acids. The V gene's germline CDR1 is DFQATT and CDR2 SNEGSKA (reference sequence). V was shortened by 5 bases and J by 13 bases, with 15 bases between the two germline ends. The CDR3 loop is CSALPGGRQFF. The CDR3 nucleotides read TGCAGTGCTCTCCCCGGGGGACGTCAGTTCTTC.

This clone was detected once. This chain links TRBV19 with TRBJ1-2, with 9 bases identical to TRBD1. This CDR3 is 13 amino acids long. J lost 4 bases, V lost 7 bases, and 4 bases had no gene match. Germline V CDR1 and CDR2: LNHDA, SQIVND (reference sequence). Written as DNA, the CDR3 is TGTGCCAGTACTGAGGGACAGGGCTATGGCTACACCTTC. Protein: CASTEGQGYGYTF.

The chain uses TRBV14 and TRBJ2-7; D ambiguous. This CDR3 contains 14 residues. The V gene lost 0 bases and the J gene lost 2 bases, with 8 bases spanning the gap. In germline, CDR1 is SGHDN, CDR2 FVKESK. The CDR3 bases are TGTGCCAGCAGCCAAGACCTAGTAACCTACGAGCAGTACTTC. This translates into CASSQDLVTYEQYF. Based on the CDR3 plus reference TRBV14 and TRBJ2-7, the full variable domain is EAGVTQFPSHSVIEKGQTVTLRCDPISGHDNLYWYRRVMGKEIKFLLHFVKESKQDESGMPNNRFLAERTGGTYSTLKVQPAELEDSGVYFCASSQDLVTYEQYFGPGTRLTVT.

CDR3 DNA sequence: TGTGCTAGTGGTTTGCTAGAATCTTGGGAGGGCGACACTGAAGCTTTCTTT. Its protein product is CASGLLESWEGDTEAFF. This sequence joins TRBV12-5 and TRBJ1-1; no clear D gene. CDR3 length: 17 residues. V was pared by 2 bases and J by 3 bases, with 19 bases between. Germline V gene data show CDR1 as LGHNT and CDR2 as FRNRAP.

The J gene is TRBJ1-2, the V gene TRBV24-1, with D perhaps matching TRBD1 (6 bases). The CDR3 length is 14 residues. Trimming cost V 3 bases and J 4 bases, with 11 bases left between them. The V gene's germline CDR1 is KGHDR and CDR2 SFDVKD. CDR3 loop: CATSDRGGGYGYTF. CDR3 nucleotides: TGTGCCACCAGTGATCGAGGGGGTGGCTATGGCTACACCTTC.

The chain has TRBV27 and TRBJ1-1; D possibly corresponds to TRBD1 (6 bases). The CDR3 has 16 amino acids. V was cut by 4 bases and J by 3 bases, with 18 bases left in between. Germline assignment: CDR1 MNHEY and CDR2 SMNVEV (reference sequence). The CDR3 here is CASSSSTTGIYTEAFF. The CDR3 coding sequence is TGTGCCAGCAGTTCAAGCACTACAGGGATCTACACTGAAGCTTTCTTT.

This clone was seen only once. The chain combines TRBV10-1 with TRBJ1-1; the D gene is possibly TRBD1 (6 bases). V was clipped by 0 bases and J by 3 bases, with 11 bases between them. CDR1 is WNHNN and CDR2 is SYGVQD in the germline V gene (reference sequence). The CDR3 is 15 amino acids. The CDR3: CASSESSGQHTEAFF. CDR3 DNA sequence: TGCGCCAGCAGTGAGTCTTCCGGACAGCACACTGAAGCTTTCTTT.

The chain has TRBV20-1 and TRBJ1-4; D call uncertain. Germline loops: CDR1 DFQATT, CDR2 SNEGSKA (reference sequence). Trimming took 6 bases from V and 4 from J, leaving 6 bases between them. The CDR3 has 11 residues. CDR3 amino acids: CSARFNEKLFF. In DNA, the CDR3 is TGCAGTGCGAGGTTTAATGAAAAACTGTTTTTT.

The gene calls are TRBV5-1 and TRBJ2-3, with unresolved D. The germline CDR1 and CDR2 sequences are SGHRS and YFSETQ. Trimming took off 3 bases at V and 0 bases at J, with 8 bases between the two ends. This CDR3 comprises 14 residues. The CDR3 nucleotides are TGCGCCAGCAGCTCCCAGACTAGCACAGATACGCAGTATTTT. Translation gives CASSSQTSTDTQYF.

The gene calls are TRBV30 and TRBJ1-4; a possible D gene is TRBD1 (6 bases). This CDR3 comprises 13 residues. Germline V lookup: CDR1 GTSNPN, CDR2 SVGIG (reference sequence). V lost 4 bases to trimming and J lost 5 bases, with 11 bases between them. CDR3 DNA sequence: TGTGCCTGGAACAGGGCAATGAATGAAAAACTGTTTTTT. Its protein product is CAWNRAMNEKLFF.

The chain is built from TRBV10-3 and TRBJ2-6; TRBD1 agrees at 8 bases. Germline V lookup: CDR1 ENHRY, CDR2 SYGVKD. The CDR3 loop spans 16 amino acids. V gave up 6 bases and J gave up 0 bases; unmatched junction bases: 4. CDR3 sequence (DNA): TGTGCCATCAGCGGGACAGGAATCTCTGGGGCCAACGTCCTGACTTTC. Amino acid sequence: CAISGTGISGANVLTF.

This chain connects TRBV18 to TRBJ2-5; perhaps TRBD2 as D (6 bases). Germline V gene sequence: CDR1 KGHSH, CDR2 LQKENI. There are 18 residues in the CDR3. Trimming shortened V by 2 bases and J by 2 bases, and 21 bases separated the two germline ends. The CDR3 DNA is TGTGCCAGCTCACCAGGGTGGCTAGCGACGGAGGGACAAGAGACCCAGTACTTC. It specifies CASSPGWLATEGQETQYF.

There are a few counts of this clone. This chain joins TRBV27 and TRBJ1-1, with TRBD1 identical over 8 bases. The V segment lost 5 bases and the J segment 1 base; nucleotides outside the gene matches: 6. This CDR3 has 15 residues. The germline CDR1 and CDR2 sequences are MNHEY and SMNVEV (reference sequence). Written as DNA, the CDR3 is TGTGCCAGCAGTGTCGCAGGGGGCCCGAACACTGAAGCTTTCTTT. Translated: CASSVAGGPNTEAFF.